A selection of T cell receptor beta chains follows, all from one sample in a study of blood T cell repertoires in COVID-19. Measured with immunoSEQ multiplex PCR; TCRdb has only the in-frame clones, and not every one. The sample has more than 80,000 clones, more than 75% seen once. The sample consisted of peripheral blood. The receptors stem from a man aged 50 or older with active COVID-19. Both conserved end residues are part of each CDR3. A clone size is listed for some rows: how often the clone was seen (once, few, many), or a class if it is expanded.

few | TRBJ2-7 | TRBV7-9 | CASSTSLAYEQYF
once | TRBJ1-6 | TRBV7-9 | CASSSWTGSYLGSPLHF
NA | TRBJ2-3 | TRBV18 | CASSPDRSTDTQYF
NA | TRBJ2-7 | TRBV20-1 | CSASPFSGSPFYEQYF
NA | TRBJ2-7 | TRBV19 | CASSKGLAGLNYEQYF
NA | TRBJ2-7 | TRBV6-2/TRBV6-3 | CASSRQGMLGEQYF
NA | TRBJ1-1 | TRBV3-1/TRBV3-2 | CASSQRGRGRSTEAFF
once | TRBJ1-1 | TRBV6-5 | CASRPGWVGPEAFF
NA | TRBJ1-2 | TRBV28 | CASSQTGTGEIYTF
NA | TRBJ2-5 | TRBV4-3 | CASSHQWEPQETQYF
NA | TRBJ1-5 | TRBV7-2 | CASRLGGQGQPQHF
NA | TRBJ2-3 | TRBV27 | CASSSLLVRGSDTQYF
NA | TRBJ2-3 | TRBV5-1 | CASSLVVASGGADTQYF
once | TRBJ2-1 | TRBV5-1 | CASSLQTGGGFNEQFF
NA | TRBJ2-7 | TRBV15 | CATSRPGTGHYEQYF
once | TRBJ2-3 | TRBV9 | CASSVAMSTDTQYF
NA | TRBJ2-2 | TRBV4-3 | CASSQGLAGVANTGELFF
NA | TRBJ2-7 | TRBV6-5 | CASKQGASYEQYF
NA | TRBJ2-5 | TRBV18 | CASSPSLQETQYF
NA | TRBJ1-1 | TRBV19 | CASSIRAGGDTEAFF
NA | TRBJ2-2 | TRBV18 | CASDEGARTGELFF
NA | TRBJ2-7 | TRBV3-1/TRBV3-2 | CASSHRTGWVEQYF
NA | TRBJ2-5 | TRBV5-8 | CASSLVGGAEETQYF
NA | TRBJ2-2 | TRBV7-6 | CASSLSPAGGTTGELFF
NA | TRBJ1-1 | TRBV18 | CASSPQTATNTEAFF
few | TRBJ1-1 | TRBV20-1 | CSARRGGVAFF
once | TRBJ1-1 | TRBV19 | CASSIVPGLNTEAFF
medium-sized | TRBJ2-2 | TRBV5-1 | CASSGGLTTGELFF
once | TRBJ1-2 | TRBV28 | CASSSPPAFWAGYTF
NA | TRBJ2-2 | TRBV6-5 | CASSSGQGHTGELFF
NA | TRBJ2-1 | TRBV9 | CASSVEGRAGSYNEQFF
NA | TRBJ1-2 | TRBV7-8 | CASSPQTGRDYGYTF
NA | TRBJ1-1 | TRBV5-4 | CASSSPGQGRNGAFF
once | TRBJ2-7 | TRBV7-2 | CASSLDQGAGEQYF
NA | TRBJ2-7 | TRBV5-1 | CATRTGDEQYF
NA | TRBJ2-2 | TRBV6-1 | CASSEVRRGGTGELFF
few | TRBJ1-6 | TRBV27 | CASSLRGRGVFSPLHF
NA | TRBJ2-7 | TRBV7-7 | CASSLVRGHEQYF
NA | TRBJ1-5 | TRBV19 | CASSTNPIGNQPQHF
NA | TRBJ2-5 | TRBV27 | CASSLGQGGQETQYF
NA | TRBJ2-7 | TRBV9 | CASSVAWTASYEQYF
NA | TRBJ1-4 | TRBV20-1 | CSASTAVEKLFF
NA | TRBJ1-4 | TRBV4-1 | CASSQQQGKELFF
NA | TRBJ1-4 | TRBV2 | CASGGQGATNEKLFF
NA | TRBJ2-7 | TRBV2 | CAGRTGGSDEQYF
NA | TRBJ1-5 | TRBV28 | CASSLSGTEDSNQPQHF
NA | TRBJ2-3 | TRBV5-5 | CASSFSGSTDTQYF
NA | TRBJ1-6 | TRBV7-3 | CASSAFPGQESPLHF
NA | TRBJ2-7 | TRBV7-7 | CASASGTGSSYEQYF
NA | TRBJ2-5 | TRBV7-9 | CASSFGTSGLQETQYF